The clone carrying this TCR beta chain was seen only a few times. The hyperthyroidism was newly diagnosed and had lasted under 2 months; the patients were aged 18 to 65. Uncontrolled infection, other autoimmune disease, pregnancy and lactation each barred patients from inclusion. TCR beta CDR3 sequences were amplified from RNA transcripts. TCR CDR3 regions were first amplified by RT-PCR with HTBI primers. TCRdb reprocessed the multiplex PCR reads via MiXCR and lists one record per CDR3 protein. The repertoire includes over 550,000 distinct CDR3 sequences, roughly a sixth of them detected once, and 18% sits in the top ten. This sample was included in a study of T cells in Graves' hyperthyroidism and ophthalmopathy. Trimming took off 3 bases at V and 7 bases at J, with 19 bases between the two ends. The CDR3 loop spans 14 amino acids. Germline CDR1 reads DFQATT; CDR2 reads SNEGSKA (reference sequence).

Sequencing was done on a sample of blood. The J gene is TRBJ2-7, the V gene TRBV20-1; the D is unclear. The clonotype comes from a woman aged 18 to 35 with Graves' hyperthyroidism. The CDR3 region is CSARGMGPAREQYF. The CDR3 bases are TGCAGTGCTAGGGGTATGGGCCCGGCGCGTGAGCAGTACTTC.